This TCR beta chain was profiled in a study of Ad26.COV2.S vaccination and SARS-CoV-2 variants. Turning to the study itself: COV1001, an Ad26.COV2.S trial, supplied this vaccine-arm donor. Ad26.COV2.S given intramuscularly, once or twice 56 days apart.

Study-level points and caveats: Vaccine recipients and placebo recipients showed similar non-spike TCR breadth.

The treatment here: roughly 18 received Ad26.COV2.S at low or high dose, single or two shots; several received placebo; per-sample allocation not given. Following the first vaccine or placebo injection, samples were taken on day 63. Immunization relied on an Ad26 vector, which expressed Wuhan-strain SARS-CoV-2 spike. This table comes from immunoSEQ multiplex PCR, and its TCRdb copy is limited to in-frame clones, with some not included. The sample contains under 550,000 clones, approximately 92% of which appear only once. A remark on this clone: Antigen: not known.

The sequence derives from a person aged 18-65 years who received the Ad26.COV2.S COVID-19 vaccine or a placebo. This specimen was peripheral blood, taken in a trial of Ad26.COV2.S vaccine versus placebo.

Here the CDR3 DNA reads TGTGCCAGCAGGGGACAGAGCTCTGGGGCCAACGTCCTGACTTTC. Its translation: CASRGQSSGANVLTF. The rearrangement uses TRBV6-5 and TRBJ2-6; 7 bases fit TRBD1. Germline trimming cut 6 bases from V and 0 bases from J; bases unmatched to any gene: 2. The CDR3 loop spans 15 amino acids. In germline, CDR1 is MNHEY, CDR2 SVGAGI.